The table lists the clone carrying this T cell receptor beta chain with many counts. No antigen is known for it. This sample was taken from a study of neurological immune-mediated disorders. Each sequencing run yielded over 160 million TCR-beta sequences from 15-18 subjects. TCRdb called the 5' RACE reads again in MiXCR, with one record for every CDR3 protein. The table shows about 71,000 distinct CDR3 sequences, with 3.4% occurring only once. PBMCs stored at -80 C, numbering 2 million, were the origin of the unsorted libraries. CDR1 and CDR2 from the germline V gene are MGHDK and SYGVNS. This CDR3 is built from 13 residues. The ends lost 7 bases at V and 6 bases at J; junction bases unmatched: 8. Broader study findings: The greatest TCR clonal expansion appeared in HTLV-1-associated myelopathy and the smallest, falling below healthy controls, in multiple sclerosis.

The receptor was derived from a man aged 40-49 years with multiple sclerosis. This chain connects TRBV25-1 to TRBJ2-7, with 8 bases aligning to TRBD1. The sequencing sample was made of PBMCs. Written as DNA, the CDR3 is TGTGCCAGCAAAGGGACAGGAATCTCCGAGCAGTACTTC. Amino acid sequence: CASKGTGISEQYF.